Below, 15 T cell receptor beta chains from the same sample are listed, as sequenced in a study of shared clonotypes between healthy human individuals. Using immunoSEQ multiplex PCR, the repertoire was profiled, and TCRdb retains in-frame clones only, with some absent. Of 1 million to 1.2 million clones in the sample, 70% to 85% were seen once. The sequenced sample consisted of memory CD4+ T cells from PBMCs. This sample's subset: CD45RA-negative fraction. These TCRs come from a young man in good health. Some clones in this sample may be carry-over from other donors' samples.

J is TRBJ2-1 and V is TRBV29-1; D not certain. CDR1 is SQVTM and CDR2 is ANQGSEA in the germline V gene. V lost 0 bases and J lost 6, with 9 bases in between. The length of the CDR3 is 13 residues. The CDR3: CSVEDRVGNEQFF. The DNA of the CDR3 is TGCAGCGTTGAAGATCGGGTAGGCAATGAGCAGTTCTTC.

This chain connects TRBV2 to TRBJ1-4; D not certain. The germline V and J ends were trimmed by 8 bases and 4 bases, with 11 bases remaining between them. Germline CDR1 SNHLY, CDR2 FYNNEI. This CDR3 spans 13 amino acids. CDR3 sequence: CASVRGGNEKLFF. CDR3 bases: TGTGCCAGCGTACGGGGTGGTAATGAAAAACTGTTTTTT. The whole variable domain, filled in from reference TRBV2 and TRBJ1-4, reads EPEVTQTPSHQVTQMGQEVILRCVPISNHLYFYWYRQILGQKVEFLVSFYNNEISEKSEIFDDQFSVERPDGSNFTLKIRSTKLEDSAMYFCASVRGGNEKLFFGSGTQLSVL.

The chain couples TRBV6-1 to TRBJ2-5; possibly TRBD1 or TRBD2 for D (5 bases each). The V gene lost 4 bases and the J gene lost 1 base, with 13 bases spanning the gap. Germline CDR1 and CDR2: MNHNS and SASEGT. This CDR3 region has 15 residues. This CDR3 is CASSAYTGGQETQYF. The CDR3 bases are TGTGCCAGCAGTGCATACACAGGAGGCCAAGAGACCCAGTACTTC.

The chain employs TRBV27 and TRBJ1-3, with TRBD1 matching 7 bases. V shed 8 bases and J 4 bases; nucleotides not matched to a gene: 8. The CDR3 totals 14 residues. Per the germline V gene, CDR1 is MNHEY and CDR2 is SMNVEV (reference sequence). CDR3 protein: CASRRTGSGNTIYF. The CDR3 coding sequence is TGTGCCAGCCGACGGACAGGATCAGGAAACACCATATATTTT.

This chain uses TRBV30 with TRBJ1-5; TRBD1 matches at 7 bases. There are 15 residues in the CDR3. Germline CDR1 reads GTSNPN; CDR2 reads SVGIG (reference sequence). Trimming removed 0 bases from V and 7 bases from J; junction bases left unmatched: 9. The CDR3 here is CAWSVGRGLGQPQHF. The DNA for the CDR3 is TGTGCCTGGAGTGTGGGTAGGGGGCTGGGACAGCCCCAGCATTTT.

V gene TRBV10-3 combines with J gene TRBJ2-3; 10 bases align to TRBD2. The trim removed 4 bases at V and 7 bases at J, leaving 8 bases unmatched. The CDR3 has 15 amino acids. CDR1 is ENHRY and CDR2 is SYGVKD in the germline V gene. In DNA, the CDR3 is TGTGCCATCAGTGGGGAGCGGGAGGGCCGGTATACGCAGTATTTT. Residues: CAISGEREGRYTQYF.

The chain employs TRBV29-1 and TRBJ1-1; D remains unclear. The V and J ends lost 2 bases and 2 bases respectively, with 9 bases between them. CDR3 size: 13 residues. CDR1 and CDR2 (germline): SQVTM, ANQGSEA. The chain's CDR3 is CSVERQLNTEAFF. The CDR3 DNA reads as TGCAGCGTTGAAAGGCAGCTTAACACTGAAGCTTTCTTT.

The V call is TRBV7-2, the J call TRBJ2-1; the D is unclear. The CDR3 extends over 16 amino acids. The V gene lost 3 bases and the J gene lost 2 bases, with 14 bases spanning the gap. Germline V gene data show CDR1 as SGHTA and CDR2 as FQGNSA. This chain's CDR3 is CASSFSPPGAYNEQFF. In DNA, the CDR3 is TGTGCCAGCAGCTTTTCACCGCCTGGCGCCTACAATGAGCAGTTCTTC.

J is TRBJ2-7 and V is TRBV5-1, with a weak D call TRBD2 (6 bases). V shed 5 bases and J shed 0 bases, with 18 bases lying between them. The germline CDR1 and CDR2 sequences are SGHRS and YFSETQ. The CDR3 contains 16 residues. CDR3 amino acids: CASRSLAIDSSYEQYF. In DNA, the CDR3 is TGCGCCAGCAGGTCGCTAGCGATTGACAGCTCCTACGAGCAGTACTTC.

J is TRBJ2-4 and V is TRBV7-9, with D unresolved. Germline V gene lookup returns CDR1 SEHNR and CDR2 FQNEAQ (reference sequence). Trimming pared 2 bases from V and 7 bases from J, leaving 12 bases between. The length of the CDR3 is 14 residues. CDR3 DNA: TGTGCCAGCAGCTTAAGTTCAGCAGGTAACATTCAGTACTTC. This translates into CASSLSSAGNIQYF.

The gene calls are TRBV7-2 and TRBJ2-5, with TRBD1 matching 8 bases. Germline-derived CDR1 and CDR2 are SGHTA and FQGNSA. V shed 4 bases, J shed 4 bases, and the junction held 2 bases outside the gene matches. The CDR3 has 13 residues. The CDR3 loop reads CASSSQGAETQYF. CDR3 bases: TGTGCCAGCAGCTCGCAGGGGGCAGAGACCCAGTACTTC.

The chain couples TRBV27 to TRBJ1-3; 7 nucleotides match TRBD1. CDR1 is MNHEY and CDR2 is SMNVEV in the germline V gene (reference sequence). There are 15 residues in the CDR3. The J segment lost 2 bases and the V segment lost 5 bases, leaving 6 bases of the junction unmatched. The CDR3 DNA reads as TGTGCCAGCAGTCCTGGGACAGACGCTGGAAACACCATATATTTT. Translation gives CASSPGTDAGNTIYF.

As to this clone: Other DNA variants within this sample encode the same CDR3. This sequence joins TRBV6-1 and TRBJ1-1; D unresolved. Between the trimmed V and J ends, which lost 0 bases and 3 bases, there was a span of 2 bases. CDR1 and CDR2 (germline): MNHNS, SASEGT. The CDR3 totals 12 residues. CDR3 nucleotide sequence: TGTGCCAGCAGTGAAGCATACACTGAAGCTTTCTTT. This translates into CASSEAYTEAFF.

V gene TRBV2 combines with J gene TRBJ2-1; no clear D gene. Between the trimmed V and J ends, which lost 3 bases and 9 bases, there was a span of 9 bases. The CDR3 sequence is 12 residues long. Per germline, CDR1 SNHLY and CDR2 FYNNEI. The CDR3 nucleotides read TGTGCCAGCAGTGATGAGATAGGTGAGCAGTTCTTC. Amino acid sequence: CASSDEIGEQFF.

The rearrangement joins TRBV4-1 to TRBJ2-5; D is ambiguous. Trimming shortened V by 5 bases and J by 5 bases, and 6 bases separated the two germline ends. This CDR3 has 11 residues. CDR1 MGHRA and CDR2 YSYEKL come from the germline V gene. The CDR3 nucleotides are TGCGCCAGCAGCTCCCATGAGACCCAGTACTTC. It codes for CASSSHETQYF.